This TCR beta chain was recovered during a study of shared clonotypes between healthy human individuals (dated by TCRdb to the early 2020s). About the study as a whole: The cohort included three men and two women between 18 and 49 years of age. To increase sequencing depth and limit assay-specific biases, TCR repertoire library preparation and sequencing were carried out by different laboratories using diverse techniques. The study deeply sequenced blood TCR repertoires of about 5 healthy adults to estimate repertoire size and the extent of clonotype sharing between individuals. For each donor, three plates each were used for CD4 naive and CD4 memory, two plates were used for CD8 naive, and one plate was used for CD8 memory. Per donor, leukapheresis produced somewhere between about 0.8 and 9 billion PBMCs. What the authors observed across the whole study: Pairwise subsampling indicated that sequencing depth was expected to affect the degree of clonotype sharing among donors. Higher generation probabilities were observed for clonotypes shared by all four sorted-subset donors than for non-shared clonotypes. Larger estimated clonotype richness was generally found for naive subsets than for memory subsets. When a handful of donors were compared, the shared fraction of clonotypes was roughly 4.8% for naive CD4, roughly 3.4% for naive CD8, more than 2% for memory CD4, and approximately 0.4% for memory CD8. Even with the large sequencing depth, rarefaction of the sorted-subset datasets indicated that sequencing was incomplete. Sampling was restricted to blood, and TCR repertoires in tissues likely differ from the TCR repertoires found in blood. Because the study included only a small number of donors, the genetic and exposure-history diversity represented was limited.

The donors were healthy, HIV-negative adults with no recently reported acute infections or vaccinations. Every donor was a Caucasian adult living in Nashville, Tennessee, USA. Magnetic negative selection was used to enrich CD4+ T cells, after which naive cells were positively selected on CD45RA and the negative fraction became the memory subset. Blood was collected by leukapheresis, and PBMCs were isolated by Ficoll-Histopaque density gradient centrifugation and then cryopreserved in liquid nitrogen vapor phase. Analytical flow cytometry was used to check the purity and quantity of every magnetically sorted T cell population. Genomic DNA was isolated from each sorted fraction and quantified by UV absorbance on a Nanodrop 2000c. Using the deep immunoSEQ assay, TCR CDR3 regions were amplified from genomic DNA by multiplex PCR. For each cell subset, the extracted genomic DNA was distributed evenly across all wells of several immunoSEQ 96-well plates, and each plate served as one replicate. For sorted subsets, about 210 ng of genomic DNA, equivalent to some 30,000 T cell genomes, went into each replicate PCR. The purified libraries were quantified using a Qubit 3.0 fluorometer, sized with a Bioanalyzer 2100, and then quantified again using the KAPA Library Quantification kit. Each immunoSEQ 96-well plate was sequenced on its own single-read 150-cycle Illumina NextSeq 550 flow cell. In the source study's methods: Because the immunoSEQ output held only junctional sequences and lacked quality scores, the filtering could not match the filtering applied to full-length reads. To assign V/J genes and CDR3, sequences were annotated using PyIR, a Python wrapper for IgBLAST v1.9, with IMGT germline references. Reads with weak V/J assignments (E-value above 1e-6), missing CDR3, stop codons, out-of-frame junctions, or ambiguous translated residues were removed. A V3J clonotype was defined by an identical inferred V gene, J gene, and CDR3 amino acid sequence. To compute the percentage overlap between repertoires, the number of shared unique clonotypes was divided by the size of the smaller repertoire. RTK rarefaction, the Chao1 estimator, and Recon v2.1 estimates of unobserved clonotypes were used to assess repertoire richness. Generation probabilities for all TCRbeta clonotypes obtained by the gDNA method from several donors were computed using OLGA. TCRdb's version of the immuneACCESS table is confined to in-frame rearrangements and falls short of the full clone set. An unresolved V gene accounts for under half of the shortfall where checked; the remainder is of unknown origin. Clone size and V and J calls were adopted from that table, with D and trimming inferred from the DNA. Here the sample has roughly 2 million clones; over 85% occur a single time. The ten largest account for 0.13% of the sample.

As regards this clone: It lacks a known antigen. The record has no base qualities; no much larger clone is one base away. The sample carries other DNA sequences with the same CDR3.

Trimming costs V 6 bases and J 8 bases, and their ends lie 11 bases apart. CDR1 and CDR2, per the germline V gene, are MNHNS and SASEGT. Counted from cysteine to phenylalanine, this CDR3 has 11 amino acids. Of the read, only the CDR3 DNA is kept; its 33 bases are in frame from base 1. The rearranged chain carries TRBV6-1 and TRBJ2-7; the best D guess is TRBD1, with 6 bases matching. What was sequenced was naive CD4+ T cells sorted from blood. According to the study, the label for this sample's cell subset or site signals: CD45RA+ positively selected. The receptor was derived from a man aged 18 to 30 in good health. The CDR3 region: CASSDTGKQYF. The nucleotides read TGTGCCAGCAGCGATACAGGGAAGCAGTACTTC.